In its sample, the clone carrying this T cell receptor (beta chain) was seen many times. Its antigen is not identified. The sample originates from a study of identical twins. Study outcomes and limitations: Alpha sequences out of frame and shared by twins had excess low generation probability. Zero-insertion analyses were open to partial confounding by invariant MAIT and iNKT cells.

Every one of the donors was a healthy Caucasian. V was trimmed by 4 bases and J by 5 bases, leaving 14 bases between them. The V gene's germline CDR1 is SQVTM and CDR2 ANQGSEA. This CDR3 contains 13 residues. Each cDNA held unique molecular identifiers, and template switching gave it a universal primer site. TCRdb reprocessed the 5' RACE reads with MiXCR, giving one entry per CDR3 protein. The data show a few hundred thousand distinct CDR3 sequences, 12% seen once. In addition, the sample was reused for a study of yellow fever vaccine responses in identical twins.

The TCR comes from a woman under 30 in good health. Sequencing was carried out using memory (CD45RO+) T cells sorted from blood. The V gene is TRBV29-1, the J gene TRBJ1-1; D possibly corresponds to TRBD1 (5 bases). In DNA, the CDR3 is TGCAGCGTTGTTCAGGGTTTAGTTACTGAAGCTTTCTTT. It translates to CSVVQGLVTEAFF.